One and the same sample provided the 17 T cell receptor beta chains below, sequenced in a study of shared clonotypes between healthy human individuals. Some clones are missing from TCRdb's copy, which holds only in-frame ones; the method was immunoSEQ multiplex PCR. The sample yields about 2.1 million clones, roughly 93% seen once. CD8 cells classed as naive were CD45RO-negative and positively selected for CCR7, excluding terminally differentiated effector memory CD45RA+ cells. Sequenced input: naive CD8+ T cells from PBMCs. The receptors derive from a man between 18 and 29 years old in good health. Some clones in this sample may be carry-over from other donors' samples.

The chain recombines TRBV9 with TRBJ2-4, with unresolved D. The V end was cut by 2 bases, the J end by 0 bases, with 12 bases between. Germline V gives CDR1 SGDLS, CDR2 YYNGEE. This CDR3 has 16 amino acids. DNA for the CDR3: TGTGCCAGCAGCGTTGGTGGAGATAGAGCCAAAAACATTCAGTACTTC. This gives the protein CASSVGGDRAKNIQYF.

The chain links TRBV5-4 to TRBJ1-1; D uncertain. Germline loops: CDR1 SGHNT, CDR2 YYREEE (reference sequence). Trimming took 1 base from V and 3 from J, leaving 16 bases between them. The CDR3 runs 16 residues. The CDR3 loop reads CASSLITTPSDTEAFF. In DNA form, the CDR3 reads TGTGCCAGCAGCTTGATCACTACACCCTCCGACACTGAAGCTTTCTTT.

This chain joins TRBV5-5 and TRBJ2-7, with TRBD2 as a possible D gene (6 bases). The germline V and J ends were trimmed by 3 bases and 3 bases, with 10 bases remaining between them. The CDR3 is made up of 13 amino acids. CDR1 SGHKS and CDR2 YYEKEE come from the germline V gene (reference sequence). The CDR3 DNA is TGTGCCAGCAGCTGGGGGGATGGCTACGAGCAGTACTTC. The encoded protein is CASSWGDGYEQYF. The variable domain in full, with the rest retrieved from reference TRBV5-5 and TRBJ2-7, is DAGVTQSPTHLIKTRGQQVTLRCSPISGHKSVSWYQQVLGQGPQFIFQYYEKEERGRGNFPDRFSARQFPNYSSELNVNALLLGDSALYLCASSWGDGYEQYFGPGTRLTVT.

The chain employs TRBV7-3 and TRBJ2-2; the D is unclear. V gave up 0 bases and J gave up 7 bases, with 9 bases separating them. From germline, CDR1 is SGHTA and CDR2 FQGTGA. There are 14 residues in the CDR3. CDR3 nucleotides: TGTGCCAGCAGCTTAACGTCGACGGACGGGGAGCTGTTTTTT. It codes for CASSLTSTDGELFF.

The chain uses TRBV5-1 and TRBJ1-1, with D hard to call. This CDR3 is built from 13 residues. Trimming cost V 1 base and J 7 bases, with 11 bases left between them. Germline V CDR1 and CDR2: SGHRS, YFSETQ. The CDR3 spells CASSLKGFSEAFF. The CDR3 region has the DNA TGCGCCAGCAGCTTGAAAGGGTTCAGTGAAGCTTTCTTT.

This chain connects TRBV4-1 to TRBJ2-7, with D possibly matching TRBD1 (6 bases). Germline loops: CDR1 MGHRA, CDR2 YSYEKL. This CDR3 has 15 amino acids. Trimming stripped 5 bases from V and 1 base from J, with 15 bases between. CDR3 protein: CASSVRLTGSYEQYF. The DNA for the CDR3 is TGCGCCAGCAGCGTACGACTAACAGGGTCCTACGAGCAGTACTTC.

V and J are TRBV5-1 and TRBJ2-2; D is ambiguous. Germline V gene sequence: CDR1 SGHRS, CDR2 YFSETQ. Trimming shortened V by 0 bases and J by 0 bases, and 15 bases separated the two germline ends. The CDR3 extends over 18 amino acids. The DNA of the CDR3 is TGCGCCAGCAGCTTGGATGTTGCCCGTAGATCGAACACCGGGGAGCTGTTTTTT. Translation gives CASSLDVARRSNTGELFF.

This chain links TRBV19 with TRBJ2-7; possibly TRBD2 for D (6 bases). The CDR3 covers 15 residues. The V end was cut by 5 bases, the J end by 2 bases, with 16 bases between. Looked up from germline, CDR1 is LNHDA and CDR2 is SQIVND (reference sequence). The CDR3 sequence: CASSAVGGLPYEQYF. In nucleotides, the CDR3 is TGTGCCAGTAGTGCCGTGGGGGGTCTGCCCTACGAGCAGTACTTC.

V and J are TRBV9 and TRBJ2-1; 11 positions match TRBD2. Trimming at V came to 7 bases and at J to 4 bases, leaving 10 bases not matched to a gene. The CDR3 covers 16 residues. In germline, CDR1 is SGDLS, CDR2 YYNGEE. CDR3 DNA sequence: TGTGCCAGCGCGGGACTAGCGGTAACACTTTACAATGAGCAGTTCTTC. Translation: CASAGLAVTLYNEQFF. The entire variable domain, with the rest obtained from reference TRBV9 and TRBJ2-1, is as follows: DSGVTQTPKHLITATGQRVTLRCSPRSGDLSVYWYQQSLDQGLQFLIQYYNGEERAKGNILERFSAQQFPDLHSELNLSSLELGDSALYFCASAGLAVTLYNEQFFGPGTRLTVL.

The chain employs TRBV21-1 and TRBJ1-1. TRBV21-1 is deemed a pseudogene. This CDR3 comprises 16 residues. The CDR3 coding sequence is TGTGCCAGCAGCCACAAATTCAGCGAAGTGAACACTGAAGCTTTCTTT. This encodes CASSHKFSEVNTEAFF.

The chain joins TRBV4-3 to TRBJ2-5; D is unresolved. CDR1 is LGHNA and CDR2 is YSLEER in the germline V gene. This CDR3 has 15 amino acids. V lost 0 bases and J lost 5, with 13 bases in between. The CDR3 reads CASSQDGAAGETQYF. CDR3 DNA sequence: TGCGCCAGCAGCCAAGATGGCGCGGCCGGGGAGACCCAGTACTTC.

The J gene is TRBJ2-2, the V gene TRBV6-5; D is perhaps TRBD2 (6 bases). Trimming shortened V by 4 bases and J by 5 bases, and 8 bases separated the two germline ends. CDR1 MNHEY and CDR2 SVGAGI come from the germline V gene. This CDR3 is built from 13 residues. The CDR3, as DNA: TGTGCCAGCAGTTTTGGGGGGACCGGGGAGCTGTTTTTT. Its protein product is CASSFGGTGELFF.

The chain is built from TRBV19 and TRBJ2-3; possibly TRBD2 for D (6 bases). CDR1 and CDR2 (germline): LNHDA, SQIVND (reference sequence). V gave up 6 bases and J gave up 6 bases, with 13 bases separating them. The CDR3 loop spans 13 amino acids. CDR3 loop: CASSGSGWDTQYF. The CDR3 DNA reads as TGTGCCAGTAGCGGGAGCGGGTGGGATACGCAGTATTTT.

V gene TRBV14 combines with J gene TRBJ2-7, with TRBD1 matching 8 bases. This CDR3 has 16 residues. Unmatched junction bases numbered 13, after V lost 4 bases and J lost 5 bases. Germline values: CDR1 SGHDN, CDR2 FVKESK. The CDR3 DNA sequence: TGTGCCAGCAGCCTTCCCCTCAGGGGGCTTGAGAACGAGCAGTACTTC. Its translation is CASSLPLRGLENEQYF.

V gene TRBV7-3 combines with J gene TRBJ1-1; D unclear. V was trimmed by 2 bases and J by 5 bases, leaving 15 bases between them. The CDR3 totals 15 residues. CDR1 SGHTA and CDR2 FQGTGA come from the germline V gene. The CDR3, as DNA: TGTGCCAGCAGCTTAGATGCGGGCCTTGGGACTGAAGCTTTCTTT. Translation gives CASSLDAGLGTEAFF. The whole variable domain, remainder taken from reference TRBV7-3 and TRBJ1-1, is GAGVSQTPSNKVTEKGKYVELRCDPISGHTALYWYRQSLGQGPEFLIYFQGTGAADDSGLPNDRFFAVRPEGSVSTLKIQRTERGDSAVYLCASSLDAGLGTEAFFGQGTRLTVV.

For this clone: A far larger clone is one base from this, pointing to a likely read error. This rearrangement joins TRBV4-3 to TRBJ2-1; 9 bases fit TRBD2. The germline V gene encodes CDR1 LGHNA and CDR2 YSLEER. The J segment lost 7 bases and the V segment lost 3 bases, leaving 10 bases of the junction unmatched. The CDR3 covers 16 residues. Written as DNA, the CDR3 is TGCGCCAGCAGCCATGATAGCGGGAGCGCCGGAAATGAGCAGTTCTTC. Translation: CASSHDSGSAGNEQFF.

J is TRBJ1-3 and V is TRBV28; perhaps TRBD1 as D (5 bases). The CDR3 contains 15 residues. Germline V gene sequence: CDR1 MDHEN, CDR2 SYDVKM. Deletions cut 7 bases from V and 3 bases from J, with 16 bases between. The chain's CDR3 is CASNYWEGNGNTIYF. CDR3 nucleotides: TGTGCCAGCAACTACTGGGAGGGGAATGGAAACACCATATATTTT.